The clone carrying this T cell receptor (beta chain) was found a few times. Its antigen is currently unknown. The data were obtained in a study of beta chain features in type 1 diabetes. Findings of the study overall: For Type 1 diabetes patients, all four CD4+ subsets carried TCRB CDR3s that were moderately but significantly shorter. Any HLA-type effect on TCRB rearrangement remained unresolved here. Patients' naive, central memory and Treg TCRB repertoires seemed closer to one another than those of healthy donors.

Expressed TCRB transcripts were sequenced because the isolated RNA had all been reverse transcribed beforehand. Libraries were prepared by immunoSEQ multiplex PCR; TCRdb keeps only in-frame clonotypes and omits some of them. The sample records about 160,000 clones, 7.5% to 9.5% being singletons. Looked up from germline, CDR1 is LGHNA and CDR2 is YNFKEQ. V shed 0 bases, J shed 0 bases, and the junction held 13 bases outside the gene matches. There are 20 residues in the CDR3. The genes are TRBV4-2 and TRBJ2-7; 11 nucleotides match TRBD2. This sequence originates from a woman under 30 with type 1 diabetes. The specimen sequenced was central memory CD4+ T cells from blood. The chain's CDR3 is CASSQEVVTSGSRRSYEQYF. The DNA for the CDR3 is TGTGCCAGCAGCCAAGAGGTCGTCACTAGCGGGAGTCGGCGCTCCTACGAGCAGTACTTC.